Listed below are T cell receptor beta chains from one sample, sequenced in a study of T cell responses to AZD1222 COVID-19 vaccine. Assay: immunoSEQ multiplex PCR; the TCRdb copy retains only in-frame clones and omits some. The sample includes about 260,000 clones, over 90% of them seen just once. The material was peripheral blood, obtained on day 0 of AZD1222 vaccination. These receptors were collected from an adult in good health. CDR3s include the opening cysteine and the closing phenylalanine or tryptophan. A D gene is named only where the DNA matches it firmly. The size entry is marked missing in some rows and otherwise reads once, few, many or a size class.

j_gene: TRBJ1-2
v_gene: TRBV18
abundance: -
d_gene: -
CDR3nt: TGTGCCAGCTCACCACCCGGAGGGGGGGCGGTTACCCCGTATGGCTACACCTTC
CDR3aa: CASSPPGGGAVTPYGYTF

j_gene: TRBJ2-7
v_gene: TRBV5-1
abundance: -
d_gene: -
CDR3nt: TGCGCCAGCAGCTTGGATTTCTCCTACGAGCAGTACTTC
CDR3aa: CASSLDFSYEQYF

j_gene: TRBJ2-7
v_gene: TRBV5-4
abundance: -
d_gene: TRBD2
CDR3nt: TGTGCCAGCAGCGTCACTAGCGGGAGAGGGTACGAGCAGTACTTC
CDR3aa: CASSVTSGRGYEQYF

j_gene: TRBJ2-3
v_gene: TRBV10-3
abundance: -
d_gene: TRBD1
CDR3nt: TGTGCCATCAGTGTGGGACAGGGGGCTGCAGATACGCAGTATTTT
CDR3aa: CAISVGQGAADTQYF

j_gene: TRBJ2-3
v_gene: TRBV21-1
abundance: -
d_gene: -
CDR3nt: TGTGCCAGCAGCAAAGTATCCCAGGGGAGAAGCACAGATACGCAGTATTTT
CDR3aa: CASSKVSQGRSTDTQYF

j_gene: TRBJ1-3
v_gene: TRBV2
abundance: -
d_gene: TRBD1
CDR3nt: TGTGCCAGCAGTGGTGAGGGACAGGGGACGCACACCATATATTTT
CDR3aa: CASSGEGQGTHTIYF

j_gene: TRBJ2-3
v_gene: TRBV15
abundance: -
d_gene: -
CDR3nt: TGTGCCACCAGCAGAGGTGAGGGGACGGATACGCAGTATTTT
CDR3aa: CATSRGEGTDTQYF

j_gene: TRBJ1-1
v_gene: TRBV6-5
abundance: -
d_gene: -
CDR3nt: TGTGCCAGCAATTGGGACATAGTGAACACTGAAGCTTTCTTT
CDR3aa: CASNWDIVNTEAFF

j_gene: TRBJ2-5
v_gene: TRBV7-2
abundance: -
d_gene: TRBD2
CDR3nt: TGTGCCAGCAGCTTACGCCAAGTGGCGGGAGTGGTGGAGACCCAGTACTTC
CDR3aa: CASSLRQVAGVVETQYF

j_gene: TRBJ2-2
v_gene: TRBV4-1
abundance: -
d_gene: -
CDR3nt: TGCGCCAGCAGCCAGGGGCCGAACACCGGGGAGCTGTTTTTT
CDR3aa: CASSQGPNTGELFF

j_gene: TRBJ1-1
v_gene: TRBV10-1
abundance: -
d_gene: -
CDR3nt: TGCGCCAGCAGCCCGGCCCGGGAAAGAGACACTGAAGCTTTCTTT
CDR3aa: CASSPARERDTEAFF

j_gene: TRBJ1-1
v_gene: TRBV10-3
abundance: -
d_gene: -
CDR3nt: TGTGCCATCAGTGTATTTGGTCAGGGGCCGGACACTGAAGCTTTCTTT
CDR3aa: CAISVFGQGPDTEAFF

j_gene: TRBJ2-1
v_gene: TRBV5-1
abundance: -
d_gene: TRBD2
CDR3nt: TGCGCCAGCAGCCGGACTAGCGGGGGCCCGGAGGAGCAGTTCTTC
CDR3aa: CASSRTSGGPEEQFF

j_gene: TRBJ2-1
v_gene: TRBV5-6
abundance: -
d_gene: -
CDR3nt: TGTGCCAGCAGCCCTTTCCCCTCGGGTGAGCAGTTCTTC
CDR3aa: CASSPFPSGEQFF

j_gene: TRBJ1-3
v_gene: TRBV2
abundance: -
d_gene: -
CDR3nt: TGTGCCAGTAGTGTCGGCTCTGGAAACACCATATATTTT
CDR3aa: CASSVGSGNTIYF

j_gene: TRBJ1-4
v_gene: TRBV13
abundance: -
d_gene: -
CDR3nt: TGTGCCAGCAGCTTACATCCGCCAGGACGTGCAACTAATGAAAAACTGTTTTTT
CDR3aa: CASSLHPPGRATNEKLFF

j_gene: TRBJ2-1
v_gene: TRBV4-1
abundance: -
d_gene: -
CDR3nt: TGCGCCAGCAGACGTCCAACTCAGGATGAGCAGTTCTTC
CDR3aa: CASRRPTQDEQFF

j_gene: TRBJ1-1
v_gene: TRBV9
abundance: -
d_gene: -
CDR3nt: TGTGCCAGCAGCGGGGGGAACATGAACACTGAAGCTTTCTTT
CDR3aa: CASSGGNMNTEAFF

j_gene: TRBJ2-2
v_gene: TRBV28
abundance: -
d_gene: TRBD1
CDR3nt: TGTGCCAGCAGTTCAACGGACAGGGCGAACACCGGGGAGCTGTTTTTT
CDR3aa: CASSSTDRANTGELFF

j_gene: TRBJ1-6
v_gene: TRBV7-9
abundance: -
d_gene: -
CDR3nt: TGTGCCAGCAGCTTCGGACAGTCTAATTCACCCCTCCACTTT
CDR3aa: CASSFGQSNSPLHF

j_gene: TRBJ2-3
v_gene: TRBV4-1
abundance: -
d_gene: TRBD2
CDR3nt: TGCGCCAGCAGCCAAGGACTAGCTGGAGATACGCAGTATTTT
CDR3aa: CASSQGLAGDTQYF

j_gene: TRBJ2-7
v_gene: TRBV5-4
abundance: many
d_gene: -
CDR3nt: TGTGCCAGCAGCTTGGTCGGAACCTACGAGCAGTACTTC
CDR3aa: CASSLVGTYEQYF

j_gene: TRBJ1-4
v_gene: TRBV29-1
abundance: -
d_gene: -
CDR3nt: TGCAGCGTTGTAATCGACCGGGCCTCGTTTGGAAAACTGTTTTTT
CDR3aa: CSVVIDRASFGKLFF

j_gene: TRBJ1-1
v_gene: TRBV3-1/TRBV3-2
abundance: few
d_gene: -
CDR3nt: TGTGCCAGCAGCCCCTTTGGGACTGAAGCTTTCTTT
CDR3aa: CASSPFGTEAFF

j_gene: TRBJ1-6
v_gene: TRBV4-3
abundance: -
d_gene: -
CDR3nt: TGCGCCAGCAGCCCGGTGGGGGGAGGCGGTTCACCCCTCCACTTT
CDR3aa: CASSPVGGGGSPLHF

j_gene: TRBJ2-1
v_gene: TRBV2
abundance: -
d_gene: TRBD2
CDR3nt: TGTGCCAGCAGAGGAGGCGGGAGAGGCTACAATGAGCAGTTCTTC
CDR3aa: CASRGGGRGYNEQFF

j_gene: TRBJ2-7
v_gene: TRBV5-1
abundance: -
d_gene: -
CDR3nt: TGCGCCAGCAGCTCCTCCTCCTACGAGCAGTACTTC
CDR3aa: CASSSSSYEQYF

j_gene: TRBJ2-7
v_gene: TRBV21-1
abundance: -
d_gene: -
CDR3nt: TGTGCCAGCAGCAAAGCGCTAAGGGACTACGAGCAGTACTTC
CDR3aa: CASSKALRDYEQYF

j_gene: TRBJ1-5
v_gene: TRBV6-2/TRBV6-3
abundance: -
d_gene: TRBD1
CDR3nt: TGTGCCAGCAGCCCTAGGGACAGGGGGGATAGCAATCAGCCCCAGCATTTT
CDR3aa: CASSPRDRGDSNQPQHF

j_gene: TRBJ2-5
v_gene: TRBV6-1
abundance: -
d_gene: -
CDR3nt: TGTGCCAGCAGTGAAGGGACCGCCGGGGAGACCCAGTACTTC
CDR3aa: CASSEGTAGETQYF

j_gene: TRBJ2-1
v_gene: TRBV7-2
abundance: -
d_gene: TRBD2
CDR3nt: TGTGCCAGCGCGGGGGGCCGGTACAATGAGCAGTTCTTC
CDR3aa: CASAGGRYNEQFF

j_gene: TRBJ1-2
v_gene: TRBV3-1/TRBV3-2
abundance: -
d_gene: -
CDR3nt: TGTGCCAGCAGCCAGAGTAGATATGGCTACACCTTC
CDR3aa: CASSQSRYGYTF

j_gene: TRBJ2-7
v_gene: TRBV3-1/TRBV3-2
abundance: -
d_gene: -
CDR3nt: TGTGCCAGCAGCCTCCGCGGCCCAATGACAGGAGGGTTTACCTACGAGCAGTACTTC
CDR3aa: CASSLRGPMTGGFTYEQYF

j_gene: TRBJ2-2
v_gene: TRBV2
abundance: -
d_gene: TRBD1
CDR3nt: TGTGCCAGCAGTGAAATGGGGACAGGGGGAACCGGGGAGCTGTTTTTT
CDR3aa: CASSEMGTGGTGELFF

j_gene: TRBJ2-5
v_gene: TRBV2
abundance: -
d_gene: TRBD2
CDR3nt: TGTGCCAGCGCCTTTATGGGACTAGCGGGGGAGGAGACCCAGTACTTC
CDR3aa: CASAFMGLAGEETQYF

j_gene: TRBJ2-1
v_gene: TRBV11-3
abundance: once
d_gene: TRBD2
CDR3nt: TGTGCCAGCAGCACCCGGGGTAGCGGGTCCTACAATGAGCAGTTCTTC
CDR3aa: CASSTRGSGSYNEQFF

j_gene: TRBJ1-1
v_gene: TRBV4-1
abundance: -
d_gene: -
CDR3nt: TGCGCCAGCAGCCAAGAGGGTTTTCCCCGAGGAACTGAAGCTTTCTTT
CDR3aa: CASSQEGFPRGTEAFF

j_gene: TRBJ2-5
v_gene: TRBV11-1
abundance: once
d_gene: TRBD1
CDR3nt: TGTGCCAGCAGCATCGGGACAGGCACTCAAGAGACCCAGTACTTC
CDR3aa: CASSIGTGTQETQYF